Below are 21 T cell receptor beta chains sequenced from a single sample in a study of blood T cell repertoires in COVID-19. Sequencing used immunoSEQ multiplex PCR; TCRdb keeps in-frame clones, though not all of them. The sample holds about 140,000 clones; 80% to 90% are singletons and the top ten take more than 4%. Sample: peripheral blood. These receptors were obtained from a middle-aged woman with acute or convalescent COVID-19.

The rearrangement uses TRBV28 and TRBJ1-1, with a possible D match to TRBD1 (5 bases). Germline CDR1 reads MDHEN; CDR2 reads SYDVKM. This CDR3 is 15 amino acids long. The V end lost 6 bases, the J end lost 1 base, and 15 bases lay between the germline ends. Here the CDR3 reads CASSLGRGWNTEAFF. CDR3 nucleotide sequence: TGTGCCAGCAGCCTCGGGAGGGGCTGGAACACTGAAGCTTTCTTT.

This chain links TRBV10-3 with TRBJ2-3; TRBD2 matches 13 bases. The CDR3 runs to 15 residues. V was pared by 7 bases and J by 2 bases, with 3 bases of the junction left unmatched. Germline CDR1 is ENHRY and CDR2 is SYGVKD. The CDR3, as DNA: TGTGCCATCAAGACTAGCGGGGGGAACACAGATACGCAGTATTTT. Amino acid sequence: CAIKTSGGNTDTQYF.

The chain links TRBV2 to TRBJ2-7, with 10 bases fitting TRBD1. V shed 0 bases and J 5 bases; nucleotides not matched to a gene: 7. The germline V gene has CDR1 SNHLY and CDR2 FYNNEI. This CDR3 comprises 16 residues. This chain's CDR3 is CASSEAPGQGIHEQYF. CDR3 coding DNA: TGTGCCAGCAGTGAAGCGCCGGGACAGGGGATCCACGAGCAGTACTTC. Supplemented by reference TRBV2 and TRBJ2-7, the full variable domain reads EPEVTQTPSHQVTQMGQEVILRCVPISNHLYFYWYRQILGQKVEFLVSFYNNEISEKSEIFDDQFSVERPDGSNFTLKIRSTKLEDSAMYFCASSEAPGQGIHEQYFGPGTRLTVT.

This clone has more than one count but fewer than ten. The V call is TRBV4-2, the J call TRBJ2-3, with 12 bases aligning to TRBD2. Germline loops: CDR1 LGHNA, CDR2 YNFKEQ. CDR3 length equals 16 residues. After removal of 3 bases from V and 4 bases from J, the junction contained 5 bases not matched to a gene. Here the CDR3 reads CASSQLAGGPSDTQYF. CDR3 bases: TGTGCCAGCAGCCAGCTAGCGGGAGGGCCGTCAGATACGCAGTATTTT.

The CDR3 region has the DNA TGTGCCAGCAGTTACAGGGGACAGGGCCCTAATGAAAAACTGTTTTTT. Amino acid sequence: CASSYRGQGPNEKLFF. The gene calls are TRBV6-6 and TRBJ1-4; 9 positions match TRBD1. CDR1 is MNHNY and CDR2 is SVGAGI in the germline V gene (reference sequence). V was clipped by 2 bases and J by 3 bases; unmatched bases: 4. The CDR3 is 16 residues long.

The gene calls are TRBV28 and TRBJ2-7; no reliable D call. Germline loops: CDR1 MDHEN, CDR2 SYDVKM. CDR3 size: 14 residues. Trimming took off 7 bases at V and 0 bases at J, with 13 bases between the two ends. The CDR3 DNA reads as TGTGCCAGCATCGAGCACTACCCCTCCTACGAGCAGTACTTC. Translated: CASIEHYPSYEQYF. Together with reference TRBV28 and TRBJ2-7, the CDR3 gives the full variable domain: DVKVTQSSRYLVKRTGEKVFLECVQDMDHENMFWYRQDPGLGLRLIYFSYDVKMKEKGDIPEGYSVSREKKERFSLILESASTNQTSMYLCASIEHYPSYEQYFGPGTRLTVT.

CDR3 region: CASSRDSSVVYEQYF. The CDR3, as DNA: TGTGCCAGCAGCCGCGACAGTTCCGTTGTCTACGAGCAGTACTTC. The chain carries TRBV9 and TRBJ2-7; TRBD1 might be the D (5 bases). Germline V gene data show CDR1 as SGDLS and CDR2 as YYNGEE. The CDR3 is 15 residues long. Trimming took 4 bases from V and 3 from J, leaving 17 bases between them.

The chain combines TRBV27 with TRBJ1-3, with D perhaps TRBD1 (5 bases). V lost 6 bases and J lost 6, with 18 bases in between. The CDR3 covers 15 residues. Germline V gene sequence: CDR1 MNHEY, CDR2 SMNVEV (reference sequence). This chain's CDR3 is CASSPYRPRENTIYF. CDR3 in DNA: TGTGCCAGCAGCCCCTACAGGCCCCGAGAAAACACCATATATTTT.

This rearrangement joins TRBV28 to TRBJ1-1; D might be TRBD1 (6 bases). This CDR3 has 14 residues. The germline V gene has CDR1 MDHEN and CDR2 SYDVKM. Trimming pared 7 bases from V and 0 bases from J, leaving 12 bases between. CDR3 coding DNA: TGTGCCAGCACCCCCGGACAGCTGAACACTGAAGCTTTCTTT. Encoded protein: CASTPGQLNTEAFF.

The V gene is TRBV5-6, the J gene TRBJ1-2; 7 nucleotides agree with TRBD1. Germline V gene lookup returns CDR1 SGHDT and CDR2 YYEEEE. The CDR3 loop spans 15 amino acids. Trimming took 7 bases from V and 4 from J; bases not matched to a gene: 13. The CDR3 nucleotides are TGTGCCAGCGGCGGCTGGGACAGCTCTTCCTATGGCTACACCTTC. This encodes CASGGWDSSSYGYTF.

The CDR3, as DNA: TGTGCCACCGAAGCAGGGGGCCTTGACGAAAAACTGTTTTTT. Amino acids: CATEAGGLDEKLFF. J is TRBJ1-4 and V is TRBV15; 8 nucleotides match TRBD1. The V segment lost 8 bases and the J segment 8 bases; nucleotides outside the gene matches: 10. Germline V gene data show CDR1 as LNHNV and CDR2 as YYDKDF (reference sequence). This CDR3 has 14 amino acids.

The chain recombines TRBV7-2 with TRBJ2-3, with 10 bases matching TRBD2. The CDR3 has 15 amino acids. Germline V CDR1 and CDR2: SGHTA, FQGNSA. Losses at the gene ends were 7 bases for V and 6 bases for J; bases not matched to a gene: 10. The CDR3 DNA follows: TGTGCCAGCACCCTGGGGGGAGCGGGGGGGGATACGCAGTATTTT. Translation gives CASTLGGAGGDTQYF. Supplemented by reference TRBV7-2 and TRBJ2-3, the full variable domain reads GAGVSQSPSNKVTEKGKDVELRCDPISGHTALYWYRQSLGQGLEFLIYFQGNSAPDKSGLPSDRFSAERTGGSVSTLTIQRTQQEDSAVYLCASTLGGAGGDTQYFGPGTRLTVL.

V gene TRBV5-1 combines with J gene TRBJ1-1; a possible D gene is TRBD1 (5 bases). This CDR3 has 15 residues. The V gene's germline CDR1 is SGHRS and CDR2 YFSETQ. Trimming removed 5 bases from V and 0 bases from J, with 14 bases in between. CDR3 DNA sequence: TGCGCCAGCAGTCCAGTCAGGGCTATGAACACTGAAGCTTTCTTT. It specifies CASSPVRAMNTEAFF.

This clone was recorded only once. The CDR3 DNA is TGTGCCACCAGTGATTCGGTTTTCAATGAGCAGTTCTTC. This sequence encodes CATSDSVFNEQFF. V is TRBV24-1 and J is TRBJ2-1; D uncertain. Germline-derived CDR1 and CDR2 are KGHDR and SFDVKD. Trimming took off 2 bases at V and 6 bases at J, with 7 bases between the two ends. The CDR3 spans 13 residues.

The chain uses TRBV18 and TRBJ2-2; 8 nucleotides match TRBD1. Losses at the gene ends were 0 bases for V and 1 base for J; bases not matched to a gene: 4. Per germline, CDR1 KGHSH and CDR2 LQKENI. The CDR3 is made up of 17 amino acids. The CDR3 nucleotides read TGTGCCAGCTCACCACCCCTCGGGACAGGGAACACCGGGGAGCTGTTTTTT. Protein: CASSPPLGTGNTGELFF.

V gene TRBV3-1 (or the pseudogene TRBV3-2) combines with J gene TRBJ2-5; TRBD2 agrees at 10 bases. V trimming: 4 bases; J trimming: 11 bases; junction bases outside the gene matches: 7. Germline loops: CDR1 LGHDT, CDR2 YNNKEL (reference sequence). The CDR3 has 13 amino acids. CDR3 coding DNA: TGTGCCAGCAGCCCGGGACTAGCGTTACGACAGTACTTC. Protein product: CASSPGLALRQYF.

The count of this clone is one. This rearrangement joins TRBV9 to TRBJ2-1, with a tentative D call TRBD2 (6 bases). This CDR3 region has 15 residues. Per germline, CDR1 SGDLS and CDR2 YYNGEE. The V and J ends lost 4 bases and 3 bases respectively, with 14 bases between them. The CDR3 DNA follows: TGTGCCAGCAGCTCCGACGGGAGCCACTACAATGAGCAGTTCTTC. Encoded protein: CASSSDGSHYNEQFF.

V is TRBV6-5 and J is TRBJ2-1; 10 nucleotides line up with TRBD2. After removal of 0 bases from V and 5 bases from J, the junction contained 4 bases not matched to a gene. The CDR3 extends over 16 amino acids. CDR1 and CDR2 (germline): MNHEY, SVGAGI. The CDR3 bases are TGTGCCAGCAGTTACTCGAGACTAGCGGGCAACAATGAGCAGTTCTTC. This codes for CASSYSRLAGNNEQFF.

The V call is TRBV24-1, the J call TRBJ2-3; TRBD2 agrees at 10 bases. The CDR3 is 18 residues long. Trimming at V came to 4 bases and at J to 2 bases, leaving 11 bases not matched to a gene. In germline, CDR1 is KGHDR, CDR2 SFDVKD. The CDR3: CATSEGTLAGATTDTQYF. CDR3 coding DNA: TGTGCCACCAGTGAGGGGACCCTAGCGGGAGCTACCACAGATACGCAGTATTTT.

J is TRBJ2-3 and V is TRBV28; 11 nucleotides line up with TRBD1. V dropped 5 bases and J dropped 5; count of bases not matched to a gene: 6. Germline V lookup: CDR1 MDHEN, CDR2 SYDVKM. The CDR3 spans 15 residues. CDR3 loop: CASSAGTGGVDTQYF. Here the CDR3 DNA reads TGTGCCAGCAGTGCCGGGACAGGGGGTGTAGATACGCAGTATTTT.

This clone appeared a single time. The rearrangement joins TRBV18 to TRBJ1-2, with TRBD1 identical over 7 bases. The V gene end was trimmed by 3 bases and the J gene end by 4 bases; junction bases not matched to a gene: 2. Germline loops: CDR1 KGHSH, CDR2 LQKENI. CDR3 size: 13 residues. The CDR3 coding sequence is TGTGCCAGCTCACCCGACAGGGCCTATGGCTACACCTTC. As protein: CASSPDRAYGYTF.